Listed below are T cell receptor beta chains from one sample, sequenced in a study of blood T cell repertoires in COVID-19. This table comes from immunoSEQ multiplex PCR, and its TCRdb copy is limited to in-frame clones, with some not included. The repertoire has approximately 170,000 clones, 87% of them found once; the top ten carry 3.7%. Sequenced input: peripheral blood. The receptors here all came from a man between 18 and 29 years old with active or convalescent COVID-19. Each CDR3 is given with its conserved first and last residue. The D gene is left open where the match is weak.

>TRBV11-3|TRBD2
CASSLGGSLNEQFF
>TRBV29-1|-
CSVERTPNTEAFF
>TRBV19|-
CASSPYDQPQHF
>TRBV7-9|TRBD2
CASSPQFGSGSAYEQYF
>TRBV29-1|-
CSVEDRGTRDTQYF
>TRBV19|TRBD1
CASRDRASSYEQYF
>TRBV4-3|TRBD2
CASSQLAGDSYEQYF
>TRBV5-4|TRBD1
CASRWDRGPYGYTF
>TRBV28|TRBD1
CVATGGGSGYTF
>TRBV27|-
CASSLRGYNEQFF
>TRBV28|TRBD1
CASSRTGDFSTDTQYF
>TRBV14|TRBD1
CASSGQGLETQYF
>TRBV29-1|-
CSVEGRPPLYNEQFF
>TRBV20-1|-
CSASLTGGSEQYF
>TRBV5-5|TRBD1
CASTRDRPNTEAFF
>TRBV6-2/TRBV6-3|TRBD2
CASSYSAGDPEETQYF
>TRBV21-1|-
CASTKAGGANTEAFF
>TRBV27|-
CASSPSTDTQYF
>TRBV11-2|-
CASSLEGRGRTEAFF
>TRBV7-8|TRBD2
CASSLVAGGQTDTQYF
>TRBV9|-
CASSGRAAGGNTIYF
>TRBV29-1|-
CSVLSGAGANVLTF
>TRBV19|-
CASSIDSRRRGRVGTEAFF
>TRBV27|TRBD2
CASSSGLAGGRKYF
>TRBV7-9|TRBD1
CASTVDRLGTEAFF
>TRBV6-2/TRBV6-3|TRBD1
CASSSGQVLNTEAFF
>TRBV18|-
CASSPDLSEQYF
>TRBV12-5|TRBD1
CASGLAGGTGELFF
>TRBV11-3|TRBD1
CASSPSWLGGEETQYF
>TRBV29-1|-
CSVDSMDGMWAFF
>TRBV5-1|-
CASSLGGGTEAFF
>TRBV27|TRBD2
CASALYRDRGGTQYF
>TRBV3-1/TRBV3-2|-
CASSHLDRYEQYF
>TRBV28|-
CASSPTGDKDSYNSPLHF
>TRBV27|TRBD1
CASSSIGGNNEQFF
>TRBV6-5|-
CASSPRNAGLYGYTF
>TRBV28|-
CASSSQTNFGYTF
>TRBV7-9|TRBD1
CASSSPGQGRNEQFF
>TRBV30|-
CAWSQGDELPNTEAFF
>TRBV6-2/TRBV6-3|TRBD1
CASSYSWDRVREQYF
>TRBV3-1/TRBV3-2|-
CASSQVGGNEQFF
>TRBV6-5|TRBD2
CASSYSMGGGQETQYF
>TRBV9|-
CASSRGGRDSNQPQHF
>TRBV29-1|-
CSVGEVSGNTIYF
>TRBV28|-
CASSSLGTGNQPQHF
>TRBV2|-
CASLDINTEAFF
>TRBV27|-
CASNQSWGRRGQPQHF
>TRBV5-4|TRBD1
CASSFGQGPDEQFF
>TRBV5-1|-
CASSPGQPAVPLHF
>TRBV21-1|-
CASSRQENTEAFF
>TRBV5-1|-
CASSPMDSRNQPQHF
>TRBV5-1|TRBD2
CASSLGLAGASTDTQYF
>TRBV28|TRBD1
CASSPFTLGQANNSPLHF
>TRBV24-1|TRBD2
CATSDPGREGHYTDTQYF
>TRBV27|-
CASRSGVVTSNEKLFF
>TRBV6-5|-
CASRHSANTGELFF
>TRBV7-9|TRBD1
CASSLAFPGQLALEQYF
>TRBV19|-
CASSILGSSGNTIYF
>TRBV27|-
CASSFPGEGEQFF
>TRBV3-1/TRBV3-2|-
CASSRSGSNYGYTF